This TCR beta chain derives from a study of T cells in localized non-small cell lung cancer. Study findings and constraints: Heterogeneity is still possible, as just one tumor region was sequenced.

Concerning this clone itself: Its antigen remains unknown.

Trimming cost V 4 bases and J 1 base, with 5 bases left between them. CDR3 length: 13 amino acids. Germline V gene sequence: CDR1 SGHAT, CDR2 FQNNGV. This table comes from immunoSEQ multiplex PCR, and its TCRdb copy is limited to in-frame clones, with some not included. The sample lists approximately 100,000 clones; approximately 91% were seen once. This receptor was taken from a woman aged 40-75 years with stage II squamous cell lung carcinoma. The sequences come from PBMCs, collected before any cancer treatment. The rearrangement uses TRBV11-2 and TRBJ1-5; D remains ambiguous. The CDR3 loop reads CASSWQSNQPQHF. The DNA for the CDR3 is TGTGCCAGCAGCTGGCAGAGCAATCAGCCCCAGCATTTT.